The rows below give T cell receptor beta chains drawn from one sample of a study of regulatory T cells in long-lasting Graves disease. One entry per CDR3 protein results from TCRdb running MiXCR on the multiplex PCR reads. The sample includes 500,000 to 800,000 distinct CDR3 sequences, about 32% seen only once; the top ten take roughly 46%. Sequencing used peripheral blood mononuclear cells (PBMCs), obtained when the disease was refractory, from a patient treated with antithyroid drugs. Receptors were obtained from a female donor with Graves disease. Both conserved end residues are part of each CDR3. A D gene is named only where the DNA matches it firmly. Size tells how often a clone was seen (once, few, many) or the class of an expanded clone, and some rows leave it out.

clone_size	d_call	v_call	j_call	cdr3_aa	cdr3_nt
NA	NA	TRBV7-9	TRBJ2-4	CASRLLGANIQYF	TGTGCCAGCAGATTACTAGGAGCGAACATTCAGTACTTC
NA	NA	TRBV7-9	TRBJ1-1	CASIPGQLNTEAFF	TGTGCCAGCATACCAGGACAGTTGAACACTGAAGCTTTCTTT
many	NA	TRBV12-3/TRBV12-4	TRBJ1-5	CASSLGRGQGNQPQHF	TGTGCCAGCAGTCTCGGTCGGGGCCAGGGCAATCAGCCCCAGCATTTT
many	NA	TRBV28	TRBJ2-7	CASSLDGTAGEQYF	TGTGCCAGCAGTTTGGACGGGACAGCGGGAGAGCAGTACTTC
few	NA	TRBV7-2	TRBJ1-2	CASSRGGGNYGYTF	TGTGCCAGCAGCCGGGGGGGAGGGAACTATGGCTACACCTTC
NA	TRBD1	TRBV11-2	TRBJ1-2	CASSLVAGTGSDYYGYTF	TGTGCCAGCAGCTTAGTGGCCGGGACAGGGTCAGACTACTATGGCTACACCTTC
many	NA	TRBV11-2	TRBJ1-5	CASSFDPNQPQHF	TGTGCCAGCAGCTTCGACCCCAATCAGCCCCAGCATTTT
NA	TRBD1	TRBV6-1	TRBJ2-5	CASTWTGAETQYF	TGTGCCAGCACTTGGACAGGGGCAGAGACCCAGTACTTC
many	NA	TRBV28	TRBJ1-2	CASTSLRAHNYGYTF	TGTGCCAGCACCTCCCTCCGGGCCCACAACTATGGCTACACCTTC
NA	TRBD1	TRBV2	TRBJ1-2	CASSEDRGDGYTF	TGTGCCAGCAGTGAGGACAGGGGTGATGGCTACACCTTC
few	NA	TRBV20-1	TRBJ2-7	CSANQDNSYEQYF	TGCAGTGCTAACCAGGACAACTCCTACGAGCAGTACTTC
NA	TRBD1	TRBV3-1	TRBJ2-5	CASSHSGTGVDETQYF	TGTGCCAGCAGCCACTCCGGGACAGGGGTTGATGAGACCCAGTACTTC
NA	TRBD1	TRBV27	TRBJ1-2	CASSPLQGALYGYTF	TGTGCCAGCAGTCCGCTACAGGGGGCGTTGTATGGCTACACCTTC
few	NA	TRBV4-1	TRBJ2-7	CASSQVTGSYEQYF	TGCGCCAGCAGCCAAGTAACAGGGTCCTACGAGCAGTACTTC
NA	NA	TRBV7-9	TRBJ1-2	CASSLVPSITVNYGYTF	TGTGCCAGCAGCTTAGTTCCAAGCATTACAGTTAACTATGGCTACACCTTC
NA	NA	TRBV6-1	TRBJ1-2	CASYGRDYGYIF	TGTGCCAGCTACGGGAGGGACTATGGCTACATCTTC
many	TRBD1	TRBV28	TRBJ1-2	CASSSTWDRETNYGYTF	TGTGCCAGCAGTTCAACATGGGACAGGGAAACTAACTATGGCTACACCTTC
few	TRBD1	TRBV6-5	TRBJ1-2	CASSYRRGQGEGYTF	TGTGCCAGCAGTTACAGAAGGGGACAGGGTGAGGGCTACACCTTC
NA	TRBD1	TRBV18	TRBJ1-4	CASSTIDRGNEKLFF	TGTGCCAGCTCAACCATCGACAGGGGTAATGAAAAACTGTTTTTT
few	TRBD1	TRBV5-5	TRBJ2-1	CASSFSRDRVFNEQFF	TGTGCCAGCAGTTTTTCCCGGGACAGGGTCTTCAATGAGCAGTTCTTC
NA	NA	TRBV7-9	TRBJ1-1	CASSLTTPRTEAFF	TGTGCCAGCAGCTTGACGACTCCCAGGACTGAAGCTTTCTTT
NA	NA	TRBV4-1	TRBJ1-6	CASSRDSDYNSPLHF	TGCGCCAGCAGCCGAGACAGTGATTACAATTCACCCCTCCACTTT
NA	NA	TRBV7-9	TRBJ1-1	CASTMGGPENTEAFF	TGTGCCAGCACTATGGGGGGGCCGGAGAACACTGAAGCTTTCTTT
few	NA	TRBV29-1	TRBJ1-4	CSVILALNEKLFF	TGCAGCGTTATTTTAGCCTTAAATGAAAAACTGTTTTTT
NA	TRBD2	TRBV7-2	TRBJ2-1	CASSLAPQTSGRGYNEQFF	TGTGCCAGCAGCTTAGCCCCCCAGACTAGCGGGAGAGGTTACAATGAGCAGTTCTTC
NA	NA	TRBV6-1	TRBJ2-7	CASSEGQGTTYEQYF	TGTGCCAGCAGTGAAGGACAGGGGACTACCTACGAGCAGTACTTC
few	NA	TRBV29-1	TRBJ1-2	CSVDQRNYGYTF	TGCAGCGTTGATCAGAGGAACTATGGCTACACCTTC
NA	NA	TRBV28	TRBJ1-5	CASSFPGSDNQPQHF	TGTGCCAGCAGTTTCCCCGGGAGCGACAATCAGCCCCAGCATTTT
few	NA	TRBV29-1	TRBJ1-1	CSVVFGNTEAFF	TGCAGCGTTGTCTTTGGCAACACTGAAGCTTTCTTT
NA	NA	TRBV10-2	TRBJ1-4	CASRGEGGEKLFF	TGCGCCAGCAGAGGGGAAGGGGGTGAAAAACTGTTTTTT
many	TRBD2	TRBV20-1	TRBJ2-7	CSASSGLAGAYEQYF	TGCAGTGCTAGTTCGGGACTAGCGGGCGCCTACGAGCAGTACTTC
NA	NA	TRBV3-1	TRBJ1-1	CASSQDGPGMNTEAFF	TGTGCCAGCAGCCAAGATGGTCCAGGGATGAACACTGAAGCTTTCTTT